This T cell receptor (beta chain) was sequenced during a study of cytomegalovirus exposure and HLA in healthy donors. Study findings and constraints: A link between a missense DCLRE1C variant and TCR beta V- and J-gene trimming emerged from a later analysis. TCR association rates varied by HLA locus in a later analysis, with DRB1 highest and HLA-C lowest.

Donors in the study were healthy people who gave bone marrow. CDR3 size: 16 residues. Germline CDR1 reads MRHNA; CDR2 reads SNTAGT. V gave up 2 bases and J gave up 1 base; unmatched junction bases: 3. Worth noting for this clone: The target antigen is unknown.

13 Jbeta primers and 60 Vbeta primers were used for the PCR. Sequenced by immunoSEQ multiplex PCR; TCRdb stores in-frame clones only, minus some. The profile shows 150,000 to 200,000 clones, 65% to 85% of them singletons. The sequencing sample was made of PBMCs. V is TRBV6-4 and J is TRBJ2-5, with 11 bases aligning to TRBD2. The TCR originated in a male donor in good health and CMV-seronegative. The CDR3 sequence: CASSDDSGRAQETQYF. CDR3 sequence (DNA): TGTGCCAGCAGTGACGATAGCGGGAGGGCCCAAGAGACCCAGTACTTC.